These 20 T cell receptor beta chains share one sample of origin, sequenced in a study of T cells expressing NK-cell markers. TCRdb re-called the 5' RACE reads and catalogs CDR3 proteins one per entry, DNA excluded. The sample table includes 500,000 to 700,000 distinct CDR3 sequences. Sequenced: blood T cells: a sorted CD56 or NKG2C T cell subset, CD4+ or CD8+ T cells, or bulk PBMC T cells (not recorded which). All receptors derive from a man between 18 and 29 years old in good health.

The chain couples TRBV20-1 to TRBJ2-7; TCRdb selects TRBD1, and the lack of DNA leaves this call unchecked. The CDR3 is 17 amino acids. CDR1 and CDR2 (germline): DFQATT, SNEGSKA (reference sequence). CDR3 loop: CSASYFTGAPLTYEQYF.

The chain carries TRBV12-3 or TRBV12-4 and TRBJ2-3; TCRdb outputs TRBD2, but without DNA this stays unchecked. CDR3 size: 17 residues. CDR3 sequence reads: CASSRDSSGPRADTQYF.

CDR3 amino acids: CSATSRDTSSYNEQFF. The V gene is TRBV20-1, the J gene TRBJ2-1; the TRBD1 assignment by TCRdb is unverifiable without DNA. This CDR3 has 16 residues. Germline CDR1 reads DFQATT; CDR2 reads SNEGSKA (reference sequence).

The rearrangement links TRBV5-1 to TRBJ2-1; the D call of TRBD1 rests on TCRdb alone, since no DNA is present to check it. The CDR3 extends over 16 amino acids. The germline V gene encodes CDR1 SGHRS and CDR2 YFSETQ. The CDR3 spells CASRSDPGSSYNEQFF.

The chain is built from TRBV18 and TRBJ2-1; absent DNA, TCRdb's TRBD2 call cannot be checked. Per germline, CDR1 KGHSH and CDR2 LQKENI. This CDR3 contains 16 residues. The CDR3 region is CASSPPLAGGWNEQFF.

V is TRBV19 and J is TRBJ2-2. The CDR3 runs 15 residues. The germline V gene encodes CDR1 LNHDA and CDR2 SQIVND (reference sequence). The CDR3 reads CASNHDGVNTGELFF.

The chain's CDR3 is CASSFGLSLGLRGETQYF. This chain links TRBV12-3 or TRBV12-4 with TRBJ2-5. This CDR3 contains 18 residues.

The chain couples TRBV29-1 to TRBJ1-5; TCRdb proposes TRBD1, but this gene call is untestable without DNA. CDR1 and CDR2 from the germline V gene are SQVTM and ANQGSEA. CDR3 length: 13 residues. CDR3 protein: CSVADRRDQPQHF. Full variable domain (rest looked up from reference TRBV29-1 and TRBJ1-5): SAVISQKPSRDICQRGTSLTIQCQVDSQVTMMFWYRQQPGQSLTLIATANQGSEATYESGFVIDKFPISRPNLTFSTLTVSNMSPEDSSIYLCSVADRRDQPQHFGDGTRLSIL.

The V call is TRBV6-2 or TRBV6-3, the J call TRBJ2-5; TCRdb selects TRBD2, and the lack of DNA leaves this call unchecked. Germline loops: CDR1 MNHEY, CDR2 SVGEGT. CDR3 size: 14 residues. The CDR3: CASGLAGLQETQYF.

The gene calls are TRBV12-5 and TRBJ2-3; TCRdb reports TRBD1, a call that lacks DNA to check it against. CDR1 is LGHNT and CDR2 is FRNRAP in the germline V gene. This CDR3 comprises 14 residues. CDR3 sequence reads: CASGQGTAADTQYF.

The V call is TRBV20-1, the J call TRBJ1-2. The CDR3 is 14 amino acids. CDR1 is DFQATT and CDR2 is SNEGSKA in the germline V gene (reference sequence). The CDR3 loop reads CSARDLGNSYGYTF.

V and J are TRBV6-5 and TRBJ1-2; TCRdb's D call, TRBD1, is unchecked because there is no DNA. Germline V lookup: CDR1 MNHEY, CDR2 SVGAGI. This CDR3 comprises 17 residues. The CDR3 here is CASSYSPGKGQWYGYTF.

The chain's CDR3 is CASSQVAGDYYGYTF. The chain couples TRBV4-1 to TRBJ1-2. The CDR3 runs 15 residues. Germline V lookup: CDR1 MGHRA, CDR2 YSYEKL.

The CDR3 region is CSASRLASGSEQYF. The rearrangement joins TRBV20-1 to TRBJ2-7; TCRdb's assignment of TRBD2 cannot be checked, as there is no DNA. Germline values: CDR1 DFQATT, CDR2 SNEGSKA (reference sequence). The CDR3 sequence is 14 residues long.

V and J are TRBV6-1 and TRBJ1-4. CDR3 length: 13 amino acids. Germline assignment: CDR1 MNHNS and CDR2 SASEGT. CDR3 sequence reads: CASNGRTNEKLFF.

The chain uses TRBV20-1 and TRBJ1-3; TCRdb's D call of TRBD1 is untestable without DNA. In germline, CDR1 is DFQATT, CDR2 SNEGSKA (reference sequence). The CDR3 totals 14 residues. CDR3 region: CSARDPSQGATIYF.

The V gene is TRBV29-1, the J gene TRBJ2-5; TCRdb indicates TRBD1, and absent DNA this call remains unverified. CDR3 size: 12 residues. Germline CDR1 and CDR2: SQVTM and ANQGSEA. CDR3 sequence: CSVQGAAETQYF.

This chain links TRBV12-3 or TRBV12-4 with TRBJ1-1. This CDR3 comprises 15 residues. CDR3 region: CASSRRPLMNTEAFF.

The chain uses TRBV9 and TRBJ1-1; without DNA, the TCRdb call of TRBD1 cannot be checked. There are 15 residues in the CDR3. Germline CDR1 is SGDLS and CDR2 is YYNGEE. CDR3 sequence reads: CASSLGTGISMEAFF.

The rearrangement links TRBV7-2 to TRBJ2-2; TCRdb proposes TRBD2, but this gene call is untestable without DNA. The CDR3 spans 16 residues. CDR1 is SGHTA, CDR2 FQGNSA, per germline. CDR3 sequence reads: CASSFMADLNTGELFF.